This T cell receptor beta chain came from a study of blood T cell repertoires in COVID-19. Per the original data handling: The assay estimated nucleated cells by amplifying reference gene primers. Assay: immunoSEQ multiplex PCR; the TCRdb copy retains only in-frame clones and omits some. V, J and clone size derive from that table, while D and trimming were established from the DNA sequence. The sample shows under 250,000 clones, 88% of them seen only once. Specimen: peripheral blood. The clonotype originates from a man aged 50 to 60 with COVID-19, enrolled during active disease.

The CDR3 loop reads CSVRGPYEQYF. DNA of the CDR3: TGCAGCGTGAGGGGGCCCTACGAGCAGTACTTC. This rearrangement joins TRBV29-1 to TRBJ2-7; 7 positions match TRBD1. V was clipped by 6 bases and J by 2 bases; unmatched bases: 1. The CDR3 totals 11 residues. Germline V CDR1 and CDR2: SQVTM, ANQGSEA.